Sequencing of this TCR beta chain was carried out in a study of identical twins' blood T cells. Study results and caveats: Twin repertoire similarity may partly reflect shared environment.

CDR1 and CDR2 from the germline V gene are GTSNPN and SVGIG (reference sequence). V lost 0 bases and J 7 bases, leaving 10 bases between the germline ends. This CDR3 is 13 amino acids long. The table lists this clonotype with a few counts. Its matching antigen is unknown. One entry per CDR3 protein, called by TCRdb with MiXCR from the 5' RACE reads. Here the sample spans 300,000 to 450,000 distinct CDR3 sequences, 25% to 35% being singletons. Sequencing input: PBMCs. This chain uses TRBV30 with TRBJ1-3, with unresolved D. The receptor was isolated from a woman between 18 and 55 years old in good health. The CDR3 loop is CAWSVSGRNTIYF. CDR3 DNA sequence: TGTGCCTGGAGTGTAAGCGGCCGCAACACCATATATTTT.